The 31 T cell receptor beta chains below come from one sample, sequenced in a study of blood T cell repertoires in COVID-19. The protocol was immunoSEQ multiplex PCR, while the TCRdb copy is restricted to in-frame clones and leaves out a portion. The table lists over 95,000 clones, more than 70% of them singletons. Specimen: peripheral blood. These receptors all stem from a woman aged 65 to 85 who had recovered from COVID-19.

CDR3 amino acids: CASSLEGGGQETQYF. CDR3 coding DNA: TGTGCCAGCAGCTTGGAGGGCGGGGGGCAAGAGACCCAGTACTTC. This chain connects TRBV5-5 to TRBJ2-5, with 8 positions matching TRBD2. V lost 0 bases to trimming and J lost 2 bases; unmatched junction nucleotides: 3. CDR1 and CDR2 (germline): SGHKS, YYEKEE (reference sequence). The CDR3 has 15 amino acids. The variable domain in full, with the rest retrieved from reference TRBV5-5 and TRBJ2-5, is DAGVTQSPTHLIKTRGQQVTLRCSPISGHKSVSWYQQVLGQGPQFIFQYYEKEERGRGNFPDRFSARQFPNYSSELNVNALLLGDSALYLCASSLEGGGQETQYFGPGTRLLVL.

The rearrangement joins TRBV11-1 to TRBJ2-5, with TRBD1 as a possible D gene (6 bases). Trimming stripped 5 bases from V and 5 bases from J, with 12 bases between. This CDR3 is 13 amino acids long. Germline assignment: CDR1 SGHAT and CDR2 FQDESV (reference sequence). The CDR3 nucleotides read TGTGCCAGCAGCGTACAGGGTTGGGAGACCCAGTACTTC. The encoded protein is CASSVQGWETQYF.

The V gene is TRBV29-1, the J gene TRBJ2-7; TRBD2 is a possible D gene (6 bases). Trimming took off 6 bases at V and 0 bases at J, with 15 bases between the two ends. This CDR3 is built from 14 residues. The germline gives CDR1 SQVTM, CDR2 ANQGSEA. The CDR3 here is CSVRLAGLSYEQYF. Written as DNA, the CDR3 is TGCAGCGTCCGTCTGGCGGGACTCTCCTACGAGCAGTACTTC.

The chain recombines TRBV27 with TRBJ2-1, with D possibly TRBD2 on 6 matching bases. Trimming removed 4 bases from V and 1 base from J, with 14 bases in between. Per the germline V gene, CDR1 is MNHEY and CDR2 is SMNVEV (reference sequence). The CDR3 sequence is 16 residues long. The CDR3 bases are TGTGCCAGCAGTTCCGACTGGGCGGGGTCCTACAATGAGCAGTTCTTC. This gives the protein CASSSDWAGSYNEQFF.

The rearrangement uses TRBV11-2 and TRBJ2-7; the D is unclear. Deletions cut 0 bases from V and 6 bases from J, with 12 bases between. This CDR3 is 14 amino acids long. Germline CDR1 and CDR2: SGHAT and FQNNGV. CDR3: CASSLEGLASEQYF. CDR3 nucleotides: TGTGCCAGCAGCTTAGAGGGTTTAGCATCCGAGCAGTACTTC.

V and J are TRBV2 and TRBJ2-1; no clear D gene. Germline assignment: CDR1 SNHLY and CDR2 FYNNEI. The V end was cut by 7 bases, the J end by 6 bases, with 10 bases between. This CDR3 is built from 12 residues. The CDR3 is CASTRLANEQFF. Written as DNA, the CDR3 is TGTGCCAGCACCAGACTGGCCAATGAGCAGTTCTTC.

This chain links TRBV6-2 or TRBV6-3 with TRBJ2-3; weak D call: TRBD1 (5 bases). CDR1 and CDR2 (germline): MNHEY, SVGEGT. The CDR3 consists of 14 residues. V was shortened by 3 bases and J by 0 bases, with 7 bases between the two germline ends. The CDR3 spells CASSYRQSTDTQYF. Written as DNA, the CDR3 is TGTGCCAGCAGTTATCGACAGAGCACAGATACGCAGTATTTT.

The chain uses TRBV6-5 and TRBJ1-2, with D unresolved. Germline V gene sequence: CDR1 MNHEY, CDR2 SVGAGI. Trimming pared 0 bases from V and 4 bases from J, leaving 6 bases between. CDR3 size: 13 residues. CDR3 nucleotides: TGTGCCAGCAGTTACTCCCTAGGCTATGGCTACACCTTC. It codes for CASSYSLGYGYTF.

In the case of this clone: The same CDR3 is also encoded by other DNA sequences in this sample. The rearrangement uses TRBV10-3 and TRBJ2-7; D is perhaps TRBD1 (6 bases). The V end lost 2 bases, the J end lost 3 bases, and 11 bases lay between the germline ends. The CDR3 runs 14 residues. The germline CDR1 and CDR2 sequences are ENHRY and SYGVKD. Here the CDR3 reads CAISERRDNYEQYF. The DNA for the CDR3 is TGTGCCATCAGTGAGCGCCGGGACAACTACGAGCAGTACTTC.

The chain is built from TRBV19 and TRBJ1-1; D not certain. The germline V gene has CDR1 LNHDA and CDR2 SQIVND (reference sequence). This CDR3 has 10 residues. V lost 7 bases to trimming and J lost 8 bases, with 8 bases between them. CDR3 nucleotides: TGTGCCAGTATGCGGCACGAAGCTTTCTTT. This translates into CASMRHEAFF.

The CDR3 spells CASTPRRTGDSYEQYF. As DNA, the CDR3 is TGTGCCAGCACCCCGCGGCGGACAGGCGACTCCTACGAGCAGTACTTC. The gene calls are TRBV27 and TRBJ2-7; 7 bases match TRBD1. CDR1 and CDR2 from the germline V gene are MNHEY and SMNVEV (reference sequence). The V gene end was trimmed by 7 bases and the J gene end by 0 bases; junction bases not matched to a gene: 12. The CDR3 consists of 16 residues.

Remarks on this clone: The identical CDR3 is also encoded by other nucleotide sequences in the sample. The chain joins TRBV18 to TRBJ1-2, with TRBD1 identical over 7 bases. The CDR3 is 16 residues long. Germline V gene lookup returns CDR1 KGHSH and CDR2 LQKENI. J lost 2 bases, V lost 3 bases, and 9 bases had no gene match. For the CDR3, the DNA is TGTGCCAGCTCACCTTTGTCACAGGGGACAAACTATGGCTACACCTTC. Residues: CASSPLSQGTNYGYTF.

The chain employs TRBV7-2 and TRBJ2-7; 8 bases are shared with TRBD2. The CDR3 sequence is 16 residues long. Germline CDR1 and CDR2: SGHTA and FQGNSA. Losses at the gene ends were 5 bases for V and 0 bases for J; bases not matched to a gene: 9. For the CDR3, the DNA is TGTGCCAGCAGCCCCTGGGGGCGGGGGGCCTCCTACGAGCAGTACTTC. This encodes CASSPWGRGASYEQYF.

The chain is built from TRBV18 and TRBJ1-1, with unresolved D. Trimming stripped 4 bases from V and 5 bases from J, with 17 bases between. The CDR3 runs to 15 residues. Germline V gene sequence: CDR1 KGHSH, CDR2 LQKENI. The CDR3 nucleotides read TGTGCCAGCTCACTTGGGAGGGTGGATAGGACTGAAGCTTTCTTT. Residues: CASSLGRVDRTEAFF.

The chain is built from TRBV27 and TRBJ1-2, with D maybe TRBD1 (5 bases). Germline V gives CDR1 MNHEY, CDR2 SMNVEV (reference sequence). V was trimmed by 3 bases and J by 7 bases, leaving 9 bases between them. This CDR3 is 12 amino acids long. CDR3 DNA sequence: TGTGCCAGCAGTTTCCCGGGGGGTGGCTACACCTTC. It specifies CASSFPGGGYTF.

This chain uses TRBV3-1 (or the pseudogene TRBV3-2) with TRBJ2-3, with 9 nucleotides matching TRBD2. CDR3 length: 16 residues. Trimming removed 1 base from V and 2 bases from J; junction bases left unmatched: 4. CDR1 LGHDT and CDR2 YNNKEL come from the germline V gene (reference sequence). DNA for the CDR3: TGTGCCAGCAGCCAAGGGGGACTAGCTATCACAGATACGCAGTATTTT. Residues: CASSQGGLAITDTQYF.

The chain is built from TRBV7-2 and TRBJ2-1; D call uncertain. Germline V CDR1 and CDR2: SGHTA, FQGNSA. The CDR3 sequence is 11 residues long. Trimming shortened V by 3 bases and J by 6 bases, and 3 bases separated the two germline ends. Written as DNA, the CDR3 is TGTGCCAGCAGCTTCTTCAATGAGCAGTTCTTC. This codes for CASSFFNEQFF.

The gene calls are TRBV6-4 and TRBJ2-1, with a possible D match to TRBD2 (5 bases). CDR3 size: 13 residues. The V and J ends lost 4 bases and 10 bases respectively, with 14 bases between them. From germline, CDR1 is MRHNA and CDR2 SNTAGT. CDR3 nucleotides: TGTGCCAGCAGTGGGGAAGCGAGCGGAGAGCAGTTCTTC. Translation: CASSGEASGEQFF.

This clone was seen once. One end of the junction fails to match germline, which may point to a read error. The J gene is TRBJ2-7, the V gene TRBV23-1; 7 bases fit TRBD1. TRBV23-1 is labeled an ORF, and its function is uncertain. The CDR3 contains 14 residues. This chain's CDR3 is CASTQGQAPYEQYF. CDR3 DNA: TGCGCCAGCACTCAAGGACAGGCCCCCTACGAGCAGTACTTC.

J is TRBJ2-2 and V is TRBV6-6, with D tentatively TRBD2 (6 bases). Looked up from germline, CDR1 is MNHNY and CDR2 is SVGAGI (reference sequence). The CDR3 sequence is 15 residues long. Trimming took 3 bases from V and 4 from J, leaving 12 bases between them. CDR3 loop: CASSYNGGRTGELFF. The CDR3 nucleotides read TGTGCCAGCAGTTATAACGGGGGTCGCACCGGGGAGCTGTTTTTT.

The J gene is TRBJ2-3, the V gene TRBV18; 13 positions agree with TRBD2. This CDR3 comprises 17 residues. V dropped 3 bases and J dropped 3; count of bases not matched to a gene: 6. Germline CDR1 KGHSH, CDR2 LQKENI. Here the CDR3 DNA reads TGTGCCAGCTCACCCGGGACTAGCGGGGCGGGTACAGATACGCAGTATTTT. This sequence encodes CASSPGTSGAGTDTQYF.

The chain employs TRBV29-1 and TRBJ1-4, with D possibly being TRBD1 (6 bases). CDR1 and CDR2 (germline): SQVTM, ANQGSEA. Trimming removed 7 bases at V and 3 bases at J, with 15 bases between. The CDR3 covers 14 residues. In DNA, the CDR3 is TGCAGCGCTGCACGGACAGACTCTAATGAAAAACTGTTTTTT. Protein sequence: CSAARTDSNEKLFF. Full variable domain (remainder filled in from reference TRBV29-1 and TRBJ1-4): SAVISQKPSRDICQRGTSLTIQCQVDSQVTMMFWYRQQPGQSLTLIATANQGSEATYESGFVIDKFPISRPNLTFSTLTVSNMSPEDSSIYLCSAARTDSNEKLFFGSGTQLSVL.

The rearrangement uses TRBV4-3 and TRBJ1-1; tentative D call: TRBD1 (6 bases). This CDR3 contains 15 residues. The germline gives CDR1 LGHNA, CDR2 YSLEER. V was pared by 1 base and J by 0 bases, with 9 bases between. CDR3 sequence (DNA): TGCGCCAGCAGCCAAGTACCAGGGGTGAACACTGAAGCTTTCTTT. Translation gives CASSQVPGVNTEAFF.

Worth noting for this clone: The same CDR3 can be traced to other DNA sequences in this sample. The chain couples TRBV18 to TRBJ1-1; unclear D gene. Germline-derived CDR1 and CDR2 are KGHSH and LQKENI. The V and J ends lost 3 bases and 3 bases respectively, with 8 bases between them. The CDR3 runs to 13 residues. The DNA of the CDR3 is TGTGCCAGCTCACCTCCCGGAGACACTGAAGCTTTCTTT. Translation gives CASSPPGDTEAFF.

This chain joins TRBV9 and TRBJ1-6, with D hard to call. This CDR3 is built from 15 residues. Between the trimmed V and J ends, which lost 3 bases and 6 bases, there was a span of 13 bases. CDR1 is SGDLS and CDR2 is YYNGEE in the germline V gene. The DNA of the CDR3 is TGTGCCAGCAGCGGGAGGGAGACGCTTAATTCACCCCTCCACTTT. Encoded protein: CASSGRETLNSPLHF.

This clone was found once. V gene TRBV7-8 combines with J gene TRBJ2-3, with D possibly being TRBD2 (7 bases). The V gene lost 1 base and the J gene lost 6 bases, with 17 bases spanning the gap. Germline CDR1 SGHVS, CDR2 FQNEAQ. This CDR3 is 16 amino acids long. CDR3 in DNA: TGTGCCAGCAGCTTAGGGGGGGGCAGGGCGTCCGATACGCAGTATTTT. It yields the protein CASSLGGGRASDTQYF.

CDR3 in DNA: TGTGCCAGCTCACCACGGACAGACTATGGCTACACCTTC. Amino acid sequence: CASSPRTDYGYTF. The V call is TRBV18, the J call TRBJ1-2; D may be TRBD1 (6 bases). CDR3 length: 13 residues. Per germline, CDR1 KGHSH and CDR2 LQKENI. Trimming stripped 1 base from V and 3 bases from J, with 6 bases between. The whole variable domain, filled in from reference TRBV18 and TRBJ1-2, reads NAGVMQNPRHLVRRRGQEARLRCSPMKGHSHVYWYRQLPEEGLKFMVYLQKENIIDESGMPKERFSAEFPKEGPSILRIQQVVRGDSAAYFCASSPRTDYGYTFGSGTRLTVV.

The chain joins TRBV19 to TRBJ1-5, with TRBD1 as a possible D gene (5 bases). The germline V and J ends were trimmed by 10 bases and 7 bases, with 23 bases remaining between them. CDR3 length: 15 amino acids. CDR1 is LNHDA and CDR2 is SQIVND in the germline V gene (reference sequence). The DNA for the CDR3 is TGTGCCACCAGCCGGGAGGTCTGGGGGGAGCAGCCCCAGCATTTT. It is translated as CATSREVWGEQPQHF.

This chain uses TRBV2 with TRBJ1-3; the D gene is possibly TRBD1 (5 bases). Germline CDR1 reads SNHLY; CDR2 reads FYNNEI. Trimming shortened V by 3 bases and J by 0 bases, and 9 bases separated the two germline ends. The CDR3 spans 15 residues. The CDR3 here is CASSETARSGNTIYF. The CDR3 DNA sequence: TGTGCCAGCAGTGAGACAGCCCGCTCTGGAAACACCATATATTTT.

The rearrangement links TRBV11-3 to TRBJ2-7; no clear D gene. The length of the CDR3 is 14 residues. The V gene's germline CDR1 is SGHNT and CDR2 YENEEA. Trimming removed 5 bases at V and 1 base at J, with 12 bases between. As DNA, the CDR3 is TGTGCCAGCAGCCACTTACAGATTTCCTACGAGCAGTACTTC. Its protein is CASSHLQISYEQYF.

The CDR3 spells CASSYSKGNEQYF. The CDR3 bases are TGTGCCAGCAGTTACTCGAAGGGGAACGAGCAGTACTTC. The chain carries TRBV6-6 and TRBJ2-7; the D gene is possibly TRBD1 (5 bases). V lost 0 bases and J lost 5, with 8 bases in between. This CDR3 spans 13 amino acids. From germline, CDR1 is MNHNY and CDR2 SVGAGI (reference sequence).